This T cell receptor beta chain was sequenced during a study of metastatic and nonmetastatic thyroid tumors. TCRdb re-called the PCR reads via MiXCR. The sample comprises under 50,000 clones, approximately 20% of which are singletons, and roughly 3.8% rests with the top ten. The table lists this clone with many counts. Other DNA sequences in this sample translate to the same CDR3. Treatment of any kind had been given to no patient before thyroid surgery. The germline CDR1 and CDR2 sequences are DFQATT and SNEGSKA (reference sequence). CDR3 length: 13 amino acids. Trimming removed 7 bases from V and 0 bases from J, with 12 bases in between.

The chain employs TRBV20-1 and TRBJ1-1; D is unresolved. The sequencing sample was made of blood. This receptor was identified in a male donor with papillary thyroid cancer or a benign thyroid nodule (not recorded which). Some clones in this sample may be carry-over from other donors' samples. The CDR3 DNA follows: TGCAGTGTCATAAGTTACTTGAACACTGAAGCTTTCTTT. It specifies CSVISYLNTEAFF.